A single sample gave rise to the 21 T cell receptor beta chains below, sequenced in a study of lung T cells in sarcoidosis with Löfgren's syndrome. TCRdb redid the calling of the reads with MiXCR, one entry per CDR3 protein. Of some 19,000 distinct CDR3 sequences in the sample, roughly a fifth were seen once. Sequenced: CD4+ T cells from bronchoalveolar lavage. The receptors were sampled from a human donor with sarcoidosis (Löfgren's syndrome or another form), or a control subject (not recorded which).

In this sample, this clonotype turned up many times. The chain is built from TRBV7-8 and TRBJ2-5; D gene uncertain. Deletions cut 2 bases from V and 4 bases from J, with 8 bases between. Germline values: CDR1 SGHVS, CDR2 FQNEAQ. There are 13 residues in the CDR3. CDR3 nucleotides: TGTGCCAGCAGCTTAACGGTCCCAGAGACCCAGTACTTC. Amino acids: CASSLTVPETQYF. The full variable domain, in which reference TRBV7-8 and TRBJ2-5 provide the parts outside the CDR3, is GAGVSQSPRYKVAKRGQDVALRCDPISGHVSLFWYQQALGQGPEFLTYFQNEAQLDKSGLPSDRFFAERPEGSVSTLKIQRTQQEDSAVYLCASSLTVPETQYFGPGTRLLVL.

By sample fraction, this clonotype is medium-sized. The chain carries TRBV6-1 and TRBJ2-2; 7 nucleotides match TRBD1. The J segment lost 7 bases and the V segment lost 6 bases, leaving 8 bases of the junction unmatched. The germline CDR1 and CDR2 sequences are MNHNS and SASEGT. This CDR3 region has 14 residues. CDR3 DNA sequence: TGTGCCAGCAGAACACACAGGGGTATCGGGGAGCTGTTTTTT. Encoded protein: CASRTHRGIGELFF.

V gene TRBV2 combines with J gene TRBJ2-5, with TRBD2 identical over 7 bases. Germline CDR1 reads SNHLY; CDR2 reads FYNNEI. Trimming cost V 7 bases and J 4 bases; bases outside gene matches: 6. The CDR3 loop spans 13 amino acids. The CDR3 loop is CASTREIGETQYF. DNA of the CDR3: TGTGCCAGCACGCGGGAGATCGGAGAGACCCAGTACTTC. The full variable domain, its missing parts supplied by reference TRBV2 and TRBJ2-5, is EPEVTQTPSHQVTQMGQEVILRCVPISNHLYFYWYRQILGQKVEFLVSFYNNEISEKSEIFDDQFSVERPDGSNFTLKIRSTKLEDSAMYFCASTREIGETQYFGPGTRLLVL.

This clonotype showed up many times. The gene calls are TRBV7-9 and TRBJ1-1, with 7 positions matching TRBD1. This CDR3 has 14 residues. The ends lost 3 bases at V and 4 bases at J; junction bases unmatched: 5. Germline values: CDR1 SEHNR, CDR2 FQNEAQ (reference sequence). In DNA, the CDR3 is TGTGCCAGCAGCTTTGGACAGGCAGGCACTGAAGCTTTCTTT. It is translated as CASSFGQAGTEAFF.

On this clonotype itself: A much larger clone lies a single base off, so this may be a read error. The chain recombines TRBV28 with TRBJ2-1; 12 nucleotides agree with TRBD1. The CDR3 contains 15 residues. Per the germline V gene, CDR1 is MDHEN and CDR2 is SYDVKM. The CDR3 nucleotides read TGTGCCAGCAGGGCGGGGACAGGGGGCCACAATGAGCAGTCCTTC. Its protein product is CASRAGTGGHNEQSF.

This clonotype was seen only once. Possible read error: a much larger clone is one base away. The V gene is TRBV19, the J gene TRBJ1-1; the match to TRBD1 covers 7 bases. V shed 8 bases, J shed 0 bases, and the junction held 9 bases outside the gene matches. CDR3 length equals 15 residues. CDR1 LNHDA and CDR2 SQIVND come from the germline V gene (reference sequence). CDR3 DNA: TGTGCCAGTGGGGACGACAGGGATCTGAACACTGAAGCTTTCTTT. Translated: CASGDDRDLNTEAFF.

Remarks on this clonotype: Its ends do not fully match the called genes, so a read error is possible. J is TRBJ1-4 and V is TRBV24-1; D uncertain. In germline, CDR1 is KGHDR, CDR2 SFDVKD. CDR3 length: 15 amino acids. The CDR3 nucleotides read TGTGCCACCAATGATCCGAGGTCCCATAATGAAAAACTGTTTTTT. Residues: CATNDPRSHNEKLFF.

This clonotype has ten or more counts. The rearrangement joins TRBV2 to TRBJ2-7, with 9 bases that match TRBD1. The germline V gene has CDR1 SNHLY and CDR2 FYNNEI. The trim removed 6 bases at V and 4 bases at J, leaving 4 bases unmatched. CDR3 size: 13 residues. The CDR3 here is CASRQGAVYEQYF. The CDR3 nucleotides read TGTGCCAGCAGACAGGGGGCGGTTTACGAGCAGTACTTC.

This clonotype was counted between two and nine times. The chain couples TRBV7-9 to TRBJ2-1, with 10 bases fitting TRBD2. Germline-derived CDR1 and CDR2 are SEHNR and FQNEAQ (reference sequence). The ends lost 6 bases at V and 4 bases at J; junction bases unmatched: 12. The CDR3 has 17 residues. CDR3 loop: CASRPLLLAGLYNEQFF. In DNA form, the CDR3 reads TGTGCCAGCAGACCTTTATTACTAGCGGGGCTTTACAATGAGCAGTTCTTC.

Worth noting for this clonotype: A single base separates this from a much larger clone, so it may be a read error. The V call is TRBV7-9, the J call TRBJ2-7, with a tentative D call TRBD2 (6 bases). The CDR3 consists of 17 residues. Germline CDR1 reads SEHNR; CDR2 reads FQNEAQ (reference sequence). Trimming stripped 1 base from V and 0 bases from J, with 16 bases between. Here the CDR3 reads CASSLGPLAEVSYEQYF. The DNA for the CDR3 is TGTGCCAGCAGCTTAGGTCCATTAGCGGAGGTCTCCTACGAGCAGTACTTC.

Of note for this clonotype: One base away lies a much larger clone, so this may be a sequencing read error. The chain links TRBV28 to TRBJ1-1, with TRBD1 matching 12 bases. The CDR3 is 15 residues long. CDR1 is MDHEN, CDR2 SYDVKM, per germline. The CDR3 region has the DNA TGTGCCTGCAGTACTCGGGGACAGGGGGCCGCTGAAGCTTTCTTT. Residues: CACSTRGQGAAEAFF. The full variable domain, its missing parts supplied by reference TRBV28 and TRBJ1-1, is DVKVTQSSRYLVKRTGEKVFLECVQDMDHENMFWYRQDPGLGLRLIYFSYDVKMKEKGDIPEGYSVSREKKERFSLILESASTNQTSMYLCACSTRGQGAAEAFFGQGTRLTVV.

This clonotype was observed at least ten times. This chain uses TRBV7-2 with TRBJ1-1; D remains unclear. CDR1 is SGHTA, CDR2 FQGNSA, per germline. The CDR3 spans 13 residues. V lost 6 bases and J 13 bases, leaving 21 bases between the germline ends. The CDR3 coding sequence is TGTGCCAGCAGTTCTCTCACACCTGAGGGAAATTTCTTT. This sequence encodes CASSSLTPEGNFF.

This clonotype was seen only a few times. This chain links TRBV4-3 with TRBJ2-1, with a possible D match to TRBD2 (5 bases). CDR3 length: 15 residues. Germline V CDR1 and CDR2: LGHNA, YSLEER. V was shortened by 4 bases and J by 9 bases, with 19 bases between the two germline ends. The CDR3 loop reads CASSRSDYGASEQFF. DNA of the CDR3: TGCGCCAGCAGCCGGTCAGACTATGGAGCAAGTGAGCAGTTCTTC.

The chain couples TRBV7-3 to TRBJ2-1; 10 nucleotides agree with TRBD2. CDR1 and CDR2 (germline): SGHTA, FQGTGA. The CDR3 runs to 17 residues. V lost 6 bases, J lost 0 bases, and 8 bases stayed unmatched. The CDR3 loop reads CASSLSGLASSYNEQFF. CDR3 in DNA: TGTGCCAGCAGTCTATCGGGACTAGCGAGCTCCTACAATGAGCAGTTCTTC.

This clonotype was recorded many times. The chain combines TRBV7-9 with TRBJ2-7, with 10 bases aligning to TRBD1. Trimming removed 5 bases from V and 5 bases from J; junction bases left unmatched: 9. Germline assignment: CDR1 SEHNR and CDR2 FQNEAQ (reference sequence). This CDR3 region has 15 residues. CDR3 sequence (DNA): TGTGCCAGCAGCCGGTCCGGGACAGGGGTGGACGAGCAGTACTTC. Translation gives CASSRSGTGVDEQYF.

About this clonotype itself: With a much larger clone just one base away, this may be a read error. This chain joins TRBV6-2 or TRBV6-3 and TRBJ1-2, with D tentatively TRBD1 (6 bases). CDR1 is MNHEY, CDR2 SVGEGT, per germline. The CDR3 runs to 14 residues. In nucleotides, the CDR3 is TGTACCAGCAGACCAACACAGGGTATGGATGGCTACACCTTC. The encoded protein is CTSRPTQGMDGYTF.

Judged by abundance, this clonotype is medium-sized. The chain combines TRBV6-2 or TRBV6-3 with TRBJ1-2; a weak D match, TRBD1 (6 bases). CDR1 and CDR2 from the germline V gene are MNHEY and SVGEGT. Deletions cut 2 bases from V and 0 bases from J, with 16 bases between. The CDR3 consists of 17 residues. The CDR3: CASSYRDMGTTNYGYTF. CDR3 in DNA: TGTGCCAGCAGTTACCGAGACATGGGGACAACTAACTATGGCTACACCTTC.

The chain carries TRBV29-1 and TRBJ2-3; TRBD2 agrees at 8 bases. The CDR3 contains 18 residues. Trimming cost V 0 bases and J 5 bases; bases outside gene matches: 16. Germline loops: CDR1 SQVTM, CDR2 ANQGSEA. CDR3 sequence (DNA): TGCAGCGTTGAAGATGGCTGGGGCGGGAGGTCACGAGGAGATACGCAGTATTTT. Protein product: CSVEDGWGGRSRGDTQYF.

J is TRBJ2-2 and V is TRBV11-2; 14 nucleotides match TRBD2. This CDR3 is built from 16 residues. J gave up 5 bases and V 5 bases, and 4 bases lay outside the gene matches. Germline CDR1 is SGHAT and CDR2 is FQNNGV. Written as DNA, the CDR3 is TGTGCCAGCAGCCCCGGACTAGCGGGAGGTACCGGGGAGCTGTTTTTT. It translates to CASSPGLAGGTGELFF.

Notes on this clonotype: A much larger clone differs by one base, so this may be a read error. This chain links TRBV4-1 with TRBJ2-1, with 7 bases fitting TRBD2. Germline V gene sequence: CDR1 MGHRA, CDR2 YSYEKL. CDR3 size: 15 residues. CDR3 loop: CGSSNGRSSYNEQFF. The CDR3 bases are TGCGGCAGCAGCAACGGGAGGTCTTCCTACAATGAGCAGTTCTTC.

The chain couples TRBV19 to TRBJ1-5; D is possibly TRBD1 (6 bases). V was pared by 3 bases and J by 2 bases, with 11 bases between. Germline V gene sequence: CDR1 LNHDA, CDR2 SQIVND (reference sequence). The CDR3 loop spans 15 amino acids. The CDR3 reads CASSMRGSGNQPQHF. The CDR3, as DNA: TGTGCCAGTAGTATGAGGGGGAGCGGCAATCAGCCCCAGCATTTT.